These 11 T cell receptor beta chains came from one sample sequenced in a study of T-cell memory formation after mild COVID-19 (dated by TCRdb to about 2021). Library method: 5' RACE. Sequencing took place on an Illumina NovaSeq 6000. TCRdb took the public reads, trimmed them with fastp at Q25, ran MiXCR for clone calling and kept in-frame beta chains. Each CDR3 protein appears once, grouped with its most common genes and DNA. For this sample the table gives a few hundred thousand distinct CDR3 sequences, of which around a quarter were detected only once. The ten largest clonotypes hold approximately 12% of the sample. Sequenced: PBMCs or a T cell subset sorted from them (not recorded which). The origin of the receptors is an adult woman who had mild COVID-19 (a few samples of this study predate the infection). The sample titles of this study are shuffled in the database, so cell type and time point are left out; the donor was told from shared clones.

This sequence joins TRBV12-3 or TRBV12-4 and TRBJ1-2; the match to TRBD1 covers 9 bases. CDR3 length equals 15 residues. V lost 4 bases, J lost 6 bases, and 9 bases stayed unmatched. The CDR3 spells CASSSEQGAWNGYTF. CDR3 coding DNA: TGTGCCAGCAGTTCCGAACAGGGGGCGTGGAATGGCTACACCTTC.

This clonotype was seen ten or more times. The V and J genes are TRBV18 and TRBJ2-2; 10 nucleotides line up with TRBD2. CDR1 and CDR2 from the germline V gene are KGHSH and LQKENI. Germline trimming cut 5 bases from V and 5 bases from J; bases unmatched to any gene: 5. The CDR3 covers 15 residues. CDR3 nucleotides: TGTGCCAGCTCAGCCCGGACTAGCGGTACCGGGGAGCTGTTTTTT. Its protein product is CASSARTSGTGELFF.

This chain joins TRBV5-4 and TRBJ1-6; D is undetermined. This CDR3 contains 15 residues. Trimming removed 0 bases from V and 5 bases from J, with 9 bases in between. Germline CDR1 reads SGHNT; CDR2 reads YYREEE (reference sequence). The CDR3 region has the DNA TGTGCCAGCAGCTTGGAGAGGCGTAATAATTCACCCCTCCACTTT. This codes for CASSLERRNNSPLHF. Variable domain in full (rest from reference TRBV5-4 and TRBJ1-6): ETGVTQSPTHLIKTRGQQVTLRCSSQSGHNTVSWYQQALGQGPQFIFQYYREEENGRGNFPPRFSGLQFPNYSSELNVNALELDDSALYLCASSLERRNNSPLHFGNGTRLTVT.

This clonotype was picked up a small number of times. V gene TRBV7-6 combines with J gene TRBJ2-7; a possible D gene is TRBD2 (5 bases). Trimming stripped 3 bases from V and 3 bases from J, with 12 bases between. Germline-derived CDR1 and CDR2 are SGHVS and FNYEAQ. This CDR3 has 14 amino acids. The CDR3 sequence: CASSLGIEGYEQYF. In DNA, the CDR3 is TGTGCCAGCAGCTTGGGGATCGAGGGCTACGAGCAGTACTTC.

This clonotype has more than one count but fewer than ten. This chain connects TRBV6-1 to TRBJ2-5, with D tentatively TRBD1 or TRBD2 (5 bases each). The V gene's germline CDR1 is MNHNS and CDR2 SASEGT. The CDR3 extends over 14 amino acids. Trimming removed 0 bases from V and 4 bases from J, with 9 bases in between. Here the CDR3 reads CASSEAGTGETQYF. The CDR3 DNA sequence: TGTGCCAGCAGTGAAGCGGGGACGGGAGAGACCCAGTACTTC.

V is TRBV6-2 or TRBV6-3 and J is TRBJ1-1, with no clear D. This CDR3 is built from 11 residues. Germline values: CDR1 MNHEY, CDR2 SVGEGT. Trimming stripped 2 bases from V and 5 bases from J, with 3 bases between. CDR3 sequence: CASSYGTEAFF. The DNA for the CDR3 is TGTGCCAGCAGTTACGGGACTGAAGCTTTCTTT.

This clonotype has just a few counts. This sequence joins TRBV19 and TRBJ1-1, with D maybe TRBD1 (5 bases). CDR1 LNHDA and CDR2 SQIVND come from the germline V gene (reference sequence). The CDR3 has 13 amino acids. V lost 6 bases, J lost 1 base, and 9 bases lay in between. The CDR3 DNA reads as TGTGCCAGTAGAGAGGGACCGAACACTGAAGCTTTCTTT. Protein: CASREGPNTEAFF.

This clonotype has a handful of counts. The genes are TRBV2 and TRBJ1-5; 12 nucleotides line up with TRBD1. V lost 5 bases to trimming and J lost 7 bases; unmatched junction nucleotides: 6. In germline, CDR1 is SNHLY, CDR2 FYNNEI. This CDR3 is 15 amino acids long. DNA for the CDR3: TGTGCCAGCAGTACCGGGACAGGGGGCGTGCAGCCCCAGCATTTT. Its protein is CASSTGTGGVQPQHF. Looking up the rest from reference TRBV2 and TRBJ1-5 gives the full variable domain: EPEVTQTPSHQVTQMGQEVILRCVPISNHLYFYWYRQILGQKVEFLVSFYNNEISEKSEIFDDQFSVERPDGSNFTLKIRSTKLEDSAMYFCASSTGTGGVQPQHFGDGTRLSIL.

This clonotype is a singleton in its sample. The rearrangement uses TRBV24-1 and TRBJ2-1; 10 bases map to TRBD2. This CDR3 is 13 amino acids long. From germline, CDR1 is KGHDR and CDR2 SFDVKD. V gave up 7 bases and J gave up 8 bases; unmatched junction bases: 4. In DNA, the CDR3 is TGTGCCACCAGCTCAGCGGGGGGGCATGAGCAGTTCTTC. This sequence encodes CATSSAGGHEQFF.

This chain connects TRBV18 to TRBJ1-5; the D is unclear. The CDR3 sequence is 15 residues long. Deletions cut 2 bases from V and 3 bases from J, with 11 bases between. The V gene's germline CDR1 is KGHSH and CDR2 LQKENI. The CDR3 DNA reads TGTGCCAGCTCACCAGATCCGGGCCCCAATCAGCCCCAGCATTTT. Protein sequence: CASSPDPGPNQPQHF.

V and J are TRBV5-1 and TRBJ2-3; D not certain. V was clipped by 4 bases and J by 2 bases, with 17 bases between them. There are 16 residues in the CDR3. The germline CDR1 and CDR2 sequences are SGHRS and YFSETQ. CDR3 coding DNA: TGCGCCAGCAGCCCCTCTGTCCAGACGGCCACAGATACGCAGTATTTT. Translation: CASSPSVQTATDTQYF.